These 22 T cell receptor beta chains were sequenced from one sample in a study of blood T cell repertoires in COVID-19. Produced via immunoSEQ multiplex PCR; TCRdb's table is partial and in-frame only. The sample holds about 240,000 clones, roughly 80% seen once. Material: PBMCs or T cells enriched from blood (not recorded which). These receptors were collected from a woman between 40 and 55 years old who had been exposed to COVID-19.

The chain uses TRBV28 and TRBJ1-5; no clear D gene. Between the trimmed V and J ends, which lost 6 bases and 0 bases, there was a span of 9 bases. This CDR3 region has 14 residues. The germline V gene encodes CDR1 MDHEN and CDR2 SYDVKM. The CDR3: CASRPRFSNQPQHF. The DNA of the CDR3 is TGTGCCAGCAGGCCCCGGTTTAGCAATCAGCCCCAGCATTTT.

The chain recombines TRBV4-1 with TRBJ1-2; 7 bases are shared with TRBD1. The CDR3 consists of 16 residues. The trim removed 2 bases at V and 5 bases at J, leaving 11 bases unmatched. Germline CDR1 reads MGHRA; CDR2 reads YSYEKL. For the CDR3, the DNA is TGCGCCAGCAGCCAATCCCCAGGGCAGGGGGTTTATGGCTACACCTTC. Amino acid sequence: CASSQSPGQGVYGYTF.

The chain links TRBV20-1 to TRBJ2-5; 8 nucleotides match TRBD2. The CDR3 has 15 amino acids. The ends lost 3 bases at V and 0 bases at J; junction bases unmatched: 6. Germline V gene data show CDR1 as DFQATT and CDR2 as SNEGSKA (reference sequence). The CDR3: CSASTGGPYQETQYF. The CDR3 bases are TGCAGTGCTAGTACGGGGGGGCCGTACCAAGAGACCCAGTACTTC.

V usage is TRBV5-6 and J usage is TRBJ1-2; weak D call: TRBD1 (5 bases). The CDR3 spans 13 residues. The germline gives CDR1 SGHDT, CDR2 YYEEEE. Trimming removed 2 bases from V and 5 bases from J, with 10 bases in between. The CDR3 region has the DNA TGTGCCAGCAGCTTCGGCCCAGGGTATGGCTACACCTTC. It translates to CASSFGPGYGYTF.

This clone was observed once. The chain joins TRBV4-1 to TRBJ2-1; D uncertain. V was trimmed by 1 base and J by 0 bases, leaving 13 bases between them. Germline V gene lookup returns CDR1 MGHRA and CDR2 YSYEKL. This CDR3 is 17 amino acids long. DNA of the CDR3: TGCGCCAGCAGCCAAGCCCAGGTGGGCCTCTCCTACAATGAGCAGTTCTTC. Its translation is CASSQAQVGLSYNEQFF.

CDR3 in DNA: TGTGCCAGCAGTGACGGACAGTATCCCTACAATGAGCAGTTCTTC. This translates into CASSDGQYPYNEQFF. V is TRBV28 and J is TRBJ2-1; maybe TRBD1 (6 bases). V lost 5 bases to trimming and J lost 2 bases, with 13 bases between them. The CDR3 totals 15 residues. Germline V gene lookup returns CDR1 MDHEN and CDR2 SYDVKM.

This sequence joins TRBV3-1 (or the pseudogene TRBV3-2) and TRBJ2-2; D may be TRBD1 (5 bases). The CDR3 totals 16 residues. Deletions cut 4 bases from V and 4 bases from J, with 16 bases between. Germline V gives CDR1 LGHDT, CDR2 YNNKEL (reference sequence). In nucleotides, the CDR3 is TGTGCCAGCAGCCCCCAAGGGCAGGGCGGCACCGGGGAGCTGTTTTTT. This sequence encodes CASSPQGQGGTGELFF.

A remark on this clone: Distinct nucleotide sequences in the sample also encode this CDR3. The J gene is TRBJ1-2, the V gene TRBV2, with no clear D. Germline V gene lookup returns CDR1 SNHLY and CDR2 FYNNEI. The CDR3 has 12 amino acids. V was trimmed by 6 bases and J by 1 base, leaving 6 bases between them. CDR3 bases: TGTGCCAGCAGCGAGAGTAACTATGGCTACACCTTC. Encoded protein: CASSESNYGYTF.

The chain is built from TRBV28 and TRBJ1-1; no clear D gene. V was shortened by 10 bases and J by 0 bases, with 12 bases between the two germline ends. CDR1 and CDR2 from the germline V gene are MDHEN and SYDVKM. This CDR3 is built from 13 residues. As DNA, the CDR3 is TGTGCCACAGAGAGGGCGATGAACACTGAAGCTTTCTTT. Protein sequence: CATERAMNTEAFF.

V gene TRBV2 combines with J gene TRBJ2-7, with 9 bases fitting TRBD1. The CDR3 covers 14 residues. V dropped 7 bases and J dropped 4; count of bases not matched to a gene: 8. Germline V gives CDR1 SNHLY, CDR2 FYNNEI. The CDR3 DNA follows: TGTGCCAGCACTCCCGGGACAGGGCAATACGAGCAGTACTTC. Residues: CASTPGTGQYEQYF.

CDR3 coding DNA: TGTGCCAGCAGCCCCGGTGGGCAAGATCGAACCGAGAGCTCTGAAGCTTTCTTT. Its protein product is CASSPGGQDRTESSEAFF. The V gene is TRBV5-4, the J gene TRBJ1-1; no clear D gene. The CDR3 is 18 residues long. The V end lost 4 bases, the J end lost 6 bases, and 28 bases lay between the germline ends. Germline V gene sequence: CDR1 SGHNT, CDR2 YYREEE (reference sequence).

This chain joins TRBV27 and TRBJ1-3, with no clear D. From germline, CDR1 is MNHEY and CDR2 SMNVEV (reference sequence). The CDR3 length is 16 residues. Between the trimmed V and J ends, which lost 1 base and 0 bases, there was a span of 10 bases. The CDR3 region has the DNA TGTGCCAGCAGTTTATATCCCCGGGACTCTGGAAACACCATATATTTT. Amino acids: CASSLYPRDSGNTIYF.

A single count supports this clone. The chain uses TRBV7-2 and TRBJ1-2; 8 bases match TRBD1. After removal of 4 bases from V and 7 bases from J, the junction contained 8 bases not matched to a gene. This CDR3 is built from 14 residues. CDR1 and CDR2 (germline): SGHTA, FQGNSA. The CDR3 coding sequence is TGTGCCAGCAGCTCCCCGGACAGGGTCGGTGGCTACACCTTC. The encoded protein is CASSSPDRVGGYTF.

This sequence joins TRBV28 and TRBJ2-1, with TRBD2 matching over 8 bases. The germline V gene encodes CDR1 MDHEN and CDR2 SYDVKM. After removal of 2 bases from V and 3 bases from J, the junction contained 0 bases not matched to a gene. CDR3 length equals 14 residues. CDR3 nucleotides: TGTGCCAGCAGTTTAAGCGGGGGCTACAATGAGCAGTTCTTC. Its translation is CASSLSGGYNEQFF. Variable domain in full (rest from reference TRBV28 and TRBJ2-1): DVKVTQSSRYLVKRTGEKVFLECVQDMDHENMFWYRQDPGLGLRLIYFSYDVKMKEKGDIPEGYSVSREKKERFSLILESASTNQTSMYLCASSLSGGYNEQFFGPGTRLTVL.

On this clone itself: This same CDR3 is encoded by further DNA sequences in the sample. V usage is TRBV19 and J usage is TRBJ2-3; 7 bases map to TRBD2. Germline lookup yields CDR1 LNHDA and CDR2 SQIVND (reference sequence). V shed 3 bases and J 0 bases; nucleotides not matched to a gene: 3. This CDR3 is 15 amino acids long. The CDR3 reads CASSIGGGSTDTQYF. For the CDR3, the DNA is TGTGCCAGTAGTATCGGCGGGGGAAGCACAGATACGCAGTATTTT.

This clone was observed once. The J gene is TRBJ2-2, the V gene TRBV18; D might be TRBD1 (6 bases). Germline CDR1 reads KGHSH; CDR2 reads LQKENI. V was clipped by 3 bases and J by 6 bases, with 11 bases between them. The CDR3 runs to 14 residues. CDR3 sequence reads: CASSPSGEPGELFF. The CDR3 DNA sequence: TGTGCCAGCTCACCGTCAGGGGAACCCGGGGAGCTGTTTTTT.

CDR3 nucleotides: TGTGCCAGCAGCTTAGGAGGGTTCTATGGCTACACCTTC. Translated, it gives CASSLGGFYGYTF. The chain couples TRBV5-6 to TRBJ1-2; D remains unclear. Germline CDR1 SGHDT, CDR2 YYEEEE. V was cut by 2 bases and J by 4 bases, with 9 bases left in between. This CDR3 has 13 residues.

The chain uses TRBV5-1 and TRBJ1-1; TRBD1 matches 7 bases. Germline V CDR1 and CDR2: SGHRS, YFSETQ. The CDR3 has 15 residues. Trimming at V came to 2 bases and at J to 4 bases, leaving 8 bases not matched to a gene. The CDR3 DNA reads TGCGCCAGCAGCTTTCAGGGGGGTGCGGGCACTGAAGCTTTCTTT. Translated, it gives CASSFQGGAGTEAFF.

The CDR3 loop is CASRSGVYTEAFF. CDR3 DNA: TGTGCCAGCAGATCAGGGGTGTACACTGAAGCTTTCTTT. V usage is TRBV2 and J usage is TRBJ1-1; tentative D call: TRBD1 (6 bases). V lost 6 bases and J 3 bases, leaving 11 bases between the germline ends. Germline CDR1 SNHLY, CDR2 FYNNEI. CDR3 size: 13 residues.

The chain is built from TRBV19 and TRBJ1-5; maybe TRBD1 (6 bases). Germline CDR1 and CDR2: LNHDA and SQIVND (reference sequence). V was clipped by 3 bases and J by 2 bases, with 14 bases between them. This CDR3 has 16 residues. The CDR3 reads CASSMSSRGGNQPQHF. The CDR3 bases are TGTGCCAGTAGTATGTCATCCAGGGGAGGCAATCAGCCCCAGCATTTT.

V and J are TRBV28 and TRBJ2-7; no reliable D call. V dropped 5 bases and J dropped 10 bases, with 15 bases sitting between them. Germline values: CDR1 MDHEN, CDR2 SYDVKM. The CDR3 consists of 12 residues. CDR3 nucleotide sequence: TGTGCCAGCAGTCTCCCGACACGGTCTCAGTACTTC. Encoded protein: CASSLPTRSQYF.

V is TRBV6-5 and J is TRBJ2-7; TRBD2 matches 13 bases. V trimming: 6 bases; J trimming: 5 bases; junction bases outside the gene matches: 4. The CDR3 covers 14 residues. CDR1 is MNHEY and CDR2 is SVGAGI in the germline V gene. The CDR3 sequence is CASSLGTSGNEQYF. CDR3 bases: TGTGCCAGCAGCCTCGGGACTAGCGGGAACGAGCAGTACTTC.